This TCR beta chain came from a study of cytomegalovirus exposure and HLA in healthy donors. On this clone: Its target is unknown.

The study, taken as a whole, reports: It is likely that the observed cluster of highly shared sequence variants was a sequencing artifact. The study reported that TCR beta sequences accurately predicted HLA-A and HLA-B alleles in most subjects.

The PCR was carried out with 60 Vbeta primers and 13 Jbeta primers. TCRdb's copy holds only in-frame clones and misses some; the assay was immunoSEQ multiplex PCR. The sample has around 210,000 clones, 70% to 90% seen once. This CDR3 spans 17 amino acids. Germline loops: CDR1 MNHEY, CDR2 SMNVEV (reference sequence). V gave up 5 bases and J gave up 4 bases; unmatched junction bases: 15. This sequence was found in a girl aged 2 to 9 in good health and CMV-seronegative. The sample was PBMCs. The rearrangement links TRBV27 to TRBJ1-2; TRBD1 matches 8 bases. The CDR3 region has the DNA TGTGCCAGCAGTCCGCGGACAGGGAGGGGCCCGAGCTATGGCTACACCTTC. As protein: CASSPRTGRGPSYGYTF.